Presented here are 21 T cell receptor beta chains from one specimen sequenced in a study of monozygotic twins with inflammatory bowel disease. With the 5' RACE reads reprocessed, TCRdb shows one record per CDR3 protein and no DNA. This sample contains approximately 150,000 distinct CDR3 sequences. Sequenced: blood. The receptors derive from a human donor with ulcerative colitis or Crohn's disease, or a healthy co-twin of an affected twin (not recorded which).

The V gene is TRBV27, the J gene TRBJ2-5; TCRdb gives TRBD1 as the D gene, but with no DNA this cannot be confirmed. The germline V gene has CDR1 MNHEY and CDR2 SMNVEV (reference sequence). The CDR3 is 14 residues long. CDR3 residues: CASSLITGSETQYF.

This chain connects TRBV11-2 to TRBJ2-2; the D gene TCRdb calls, TRBD1, cannot be checked with no DNA. Germline V CDR1 and CDR2: SGHAT, FQNNGV. This CDR3 contains 17 residues. CDR3 sequence: CASSSAGRGSATGELFF.

V is TRBV20-1 and J is TRBJ1-1. CDR3 length: 12 residues. Per germline, CDR1 DFQATT and CDR2 SNEGSKA (reference sequence). CDR3 in amino acids: CSASQTNTEAFF.

The V and J genes are TRBV7-2 and TRBJ2-7; TCRdb proposes TRBD2, but this gene call is untestable without DNA. The length of the CDR3 is 15 residues. Germline CDR1 is SGHTA and CDR2 is FQGNSA. CDR3: CASSYTSGGSYEQYF.

This rearrangement joins TRBV7-9 to TRBJ2-1; TCRdb reports TRBD1, a call that lacks DNA to check it against. CDR1 SEHNR and CDR2 FQNEAQ come from the germline V gene (reference sequence). The CDR3 loop spans 16 amino acids. The CDR3: CASSHGGWTDNNEQFF.

The gene calls are TRBV29-1 and TRBJ2-3; TCRdb gives TRBD2 as the D gene, but with no DNA this cannot be confirmed. Per germline, CDR1 SQVTM and CDR2 ANQGSEA. The CDR3 is made up of 12 amino acids. This chain's CDR3 is CSVGSPLDTQYF.

The V gene is TRBV19, the J gene TRBJ1-6; TCRdb designates TRBD1, a call that cannot be tested without DNA. Germline values: CDR1 LNHDA, CDR2 SQIVND (reference sequence). The CDR3 extends over 13 amino acids. The chain's CDR3 is CATRYRVDSPLHF.

The chain links TRBV6-1 to TRBJ2-1; the TCRdb call, TRBD2, lacks DNA for checking. This CDR3 contains 15 residues. Germline lookup yields CDR1 MNHNS and CDR2 SASEGT. CDR3 sequence reads: CASRPSGGSYNEQFF.

The V and J genes are TRBV3-1 and TRBJ1-2; TCRdb lists TRBD1, though no DNA is available to test this call. Germline V lookup: CDR1 LGHDT, CDR2 YNNKEL (reference sequence). The CDR3 is 15 amino acids. Here the CDR3 reads CASSQGQGGNYGYTF. Filled out from reference TRBV3-1 and TRBJ1-2, the complete variable domain reads DTAVSQTPKYLVTQMGNDKSIKCEQNLGHDTMYWYKQDSKKFLKIMFSYNNKELIINETVPNRFSPKSPDKAHLNLHINSLELGDSAVYFCASSQGQGGNYGYTFGSGTRLTVV.

This sequence joins TRBV7-2 and TRBJ2-2; lacking DNA, the TRBD1 call made by TCRdb goes unchecked. Germline V gene data show CDR1 as SGHTA and CDR2 as FQGNSA. CDR3 size: 14 residues. CDR3 sequence: CASKPRQGPGELFF.

This sequence joins TRBV12-3 or TRBV12-4 and TRBJ2-2; the TCRdb call, TRBD2, lacks DNA for checking. The CDR3 is 14 amino acids. Here the CDR3 reads CATTRGRPPGELFF.

This rearrangement joins TRBV5-1 to TRBJ2-7; TCRdb indicates TRBD1, and absent DNA this call remains unverified. The CDR3 has 14 residues. From germline, CDR1 is SGHRS and CDR2 YFSETQ. Here the CDR3 reads CASSLAEGAYEQYF.

The chain employs TRBV12-3 or TRBV12-4 and TRBJ2-1; TCRdb gives TRBD2 as the D gene, but with no DNA this cannot be confirmed. This CDR3 comprises 15 residues. The CDR3 region is CASRRDPRPVNEQFF.

This rearrangement joins TRBV10-3 to TRBJ1-5; TCRdb indicates TRBD1, and absent DNA this call remains unverified. Germline CDR1 and CDR2: ENHRY and SYGVKD. The CDR3 sequence is 12 residues long. This CDR3 is CAIGQGNQPQHF.

The chain has TRBV5-6 and TRBJ1-5. CDR3 length: 16 amino acids. The germline V gene encodes CDR1 SGHDT and CDR2 YYEEEE. The CDR3 region is CASSLERGRGNQPQHF. Complete variable domain (other parts from reference TRBV5-6 and TRBJ1-5): DAGVTQSPTHLIKTRGQQVTLRCSPKSGHDTVSWYQQALGQGPQFIFQYYEEEERQRGNFPDRFSGHQFPNYSSELNVNALLLGDSALYLCASSLERGRGNQPQHFGDGTRLSIL.

V is TRBV5-1 and J is TRBJ1-5. The CDR3 consists of 13 residues. The germline V gene encodes CDR1 SGHRS and CDR2 YFSETQ. This chain's CDR3 is CASSPQLNQPQHF.

The V gene is TRBV5-1, the J gene TRBJ2-7; the D gene TCRdb calls, TRBD1, cannot be checked with no DNA. CDR3 length: 13 amino acids. CDR1 is SGHRS and CDR2 is YFSETQ in the germline V gene. The chain's CDR3 is CASSFDRGYEQYF.

The J gene is TRBJ2-3, the V gene TRBV7-6; without DNA, the TCRdb call of TRBD2 cannot be checked. The length of the CDR3 is 13 residues. Germline V gene data show CDR1 as SGHVS and CDR2 as FNYEAQ. This CDR3 reads CASSRRAADTQYF.

J is TRBJ1-1 and V is TRBV5-1; without DNA, the TCRdb call of TRBD1 cannot be checked. The CDR3 has 16 residues. Per the germline V gene, CDR1 is SGHRS and CDR2 is YFSETQ. The CDR3 loop is CASSLTTGVPNTEAFF.

The V call is TRBV19, the J call TRBJ2-6. Germline V gene data show CDR1 as LNHDA and CDR2 as SQIVND (reference sequence). The CDR3 totals 16 residues. This CDR3 is CASSRQRLSGANVLTF.

The chain has TRBV5-1 and TRBJ2-1; TCRdb indicates TRBD2, and absent DNA this call remains unverified. The CDR3 extends over 17 amino acids. The germline gives CDR1 SGHRS, CDR2 YFSETQ. The CDR3 reads CASSLGVRGGLYYEQFF. Supplemented by reference TRBV5-1 and TRBJ2-1, the full variable domain reads KAGVTQTPRYLIKTRGQQVTLSCSPISGHRSVSWYQQTPGQGLQFLFEYFSETQRNKGNFPGRFSGRQFSNSRSEMNVSTLELGDSALYLCASSLGVRGGLYYEQFFGPGTRLTVL.